These T cell receptor beta chains were read from a single sample in a study of blood T cell repertoires in COVID-19. TCRdb's copy holds only in-frame clones and misses some; the assay was immunoSEQ multiplex PCR. The sample includes 200,000 to 250,000 clones, 84% seen only once; the top ten take 4.5% to 6%. Material for sequencing was peripheral blood. These receptors came from a woman in her fifties or sixties who had recovered from COVID-19. Each CDR3 is given with its conserved first and last residue. D genes are given only for firm matches. Rows give clone size only sometimes, using once, few, many, or a class for an expanded clone.

abundance: .
v_gene: TRBV20-1
j_gene: TRBJ2-7
len: 11
d_gene: .
CDR3aa: CSVRRGYEQYF
CDR3nt: TGCAGTGTCAGGAGGGGCTACGAGCAGTACTTC

abundance: .
v_gene: TRBV18
j_gene: TRBJ2-5
len: 15
d_gene: .
CDR3aa: CASSPQTGGEETQYF
CDR3nt: TGTGCCAGCTCACCACAAACAGGGGGGGAAGAGACCCAGTACTTC

abundance: .
v_gene: TRBV2
j_gene: TRBJ1-3
len: 19
d_gene: TRBD1
CDR3aa: CASSSPLLDRASDGNTIYF
CDR3nt: TGTGCCAGCAGCTCACCCCTCCTGGACAGGGCTTCTGATGGAAACACCATATATTTT

abundance: once
v_gene: TRBV3-1/TRBV3-2
j_gene: TRBJ2-5
len: 16
d_gene: TRBD2
CDR3aa: CASSLLGGGDQETQYF
CDR3nt: TGTGCCAGCAGCCTACTGGGCGGGGGGGACCAAGAGACCCAGTACTTC

abundance: once
v_gene: TRBV30
j_gene: TRBJ1-5
len: 12
d_gene: .
CDR3aa: CAWSVPGGPQHF
CDR3nt: TGTGCCTGGAGTGTACCGGGGGGGCCCCAGCATTTT

abundance: .
v_gene: TRBV10-3
j_gene: TRBJ1-2
len: 13
d_gene: .
CDR3aa: CAISESQNYGYTF
CDR3nt: TGTGCCATCAGTGAGTCACAAAACTATGGCTACACCTTC

abundance: .
v_gene: TRBV6-5
j_gene: TRBJ2-3
len: 14
d_gene: TRBD1
CDR3aa: CASRSGGWTDTQYF
CDR3nt: TGTGCCAGCAGATCAGGGGGCTGGACAGATACGCAGTATTTT

abundance: few
v_gene: TRBV5-1
j_gene: TRBJ1-1
len: 14
d_gene: TRBD1
CDR3aa: CASSDGTGNTEAFF
CDR3nt: TGCGCCAGCAGCGACGGGACAGGGAACACTGAAGCTTTCTTT

abundance: .
v_gene: TRBV25-1
j_gene: TRBJ2-2
len: 15
d_gene: .
CDR3aa: CASSESGGITGELFF
CDR3nt: TGTGCCAGCAGTGAATCAGGGGGGATCACCGGGGAGCTGTTTTTT

abundance: .
v_gene: TRBV7-8
j_gene: TRBJ2-7
len: 14
d_gene: .
CDR3aa: CASSLAGGLYEQYF
CDR3nt: TGTGCCAGCAGCTTAGCGGGGGGGCTATACGAGCAGTACTTC

abundance: .
v_gene: TRBV4-3
j_gene: TRBJ1-1
len: 16
d_gene: .
CDR3aa: CASSQELGVGYTEAFF
CDR3nt: TGCGCCAGCAGCCAAGAGTTAGGGGTCGGGTACACTGAAGCTTTCTTT

abundance: .
v_gene: TRBV29-1
j_gene: TRBJ1-1
len: 12
d_gene: .
CDR3aa: CSVNRILAEAFF
CDR3nt: TGCAGCGTCAACAGGATCTTGGCTGAAGCTTTCTTT

abundance: .
v_gene: TRBV29-1
j_gene: TRBJ2-7
len: 15
d_gene: .
CDR3aa: CSATMWGRGGYEQYF
CDR3nt: TGCAGCGCCACGATGTGGGGTAGGGGGGGCTACGAGCAGTACTTC

abundance: few
v_gene: TRBV5-1
j_gene: TRBJ1-2
len: 15
d_gene: .
CDR3aa: CASSLLAGSGNGYTF
CDR3nt: TGCGCCAGCAGCTTATTAGCAGGGTCAGGAAATGGCTACACCTTC

abundance: .
v_gene: TRBV5-4
j_gene: TRBJ1-3
len: 16
d_gene: .
CDR3aa: CASSPAPESSRNTIYF
CDR3nt: TGTGCCAGCAGCCCCGCCCCCGAATCCAGTAGAAACACCATATATTTT

abundance: .
v_gene: TRBV7-3
j_gene: TRBJ2-5
len: 13
d_gene: .
CDR3aa: CASSLESSETQYF
CDR3nt: TGTGCCAGCAGCTTAGAGAGCTCAGAGACCCAGTACTTC

abundance: .
v_gene: TRBV19
j_gene: TRBJ1-3
len: 13
d_gene: .
CDR3aa: CASMQGAGNTIYF
CDR3nt: TGTGCCAGTATGCAGGGTGCGGGAAACACCATATATTTT

abundance: .
v_gene: TRBV5-1
j_gene: TRBJ2-5
len: 15
d_gene: TRBD1
CDR3aa: CASSYGTGTGETQYF
CDR3nt: TGCGCCAGCAGCTACGGGACAGGGACTGGAGAGACCCAGTACTTC

abundance: many
v_gene: TRBV11-2
j_gene: TRBJ2-2
len: 16
d_gene: TRBD2
CDR3aa: CASSLPPAGTTGELFF
CDR3nt: TGTGCCAGCAGCTTACCCCCAGCGGGGACCACCGGGGAGCTGTTTTTT

abundance: .
v_gene: TRBV2
j_gene: TRBJ1-2
len: 14
d_gene: .
CDR3aa: CASSPGGTNYGYTF
CDR3nt: TGTGCCAGCAGTCCCGGAGGAACTAACTATGGCTACACCTTC

abundance: few
v_gene: TRBV2
j_gene: TRBJ1-1
len: 15
d_gene: TRBD1
CDR3aa: CASNKHNRGETEAFF
CDR3nt: TGTGCCAGCAATAAGCATAACAGGGGGGAGACTGAAGCTTTCTTT

abundance: .
v_gene: TRBV7-9
j_gene: TRBJ1-2
len: 14
d_gene: TRBD1
CDR3aa: CASSLQGAGSRYTF
CDR3nt: TGTGCCAGCAGTCTTCAGGGGGCCGGCTCGCGCTACACCTTC

abundance: .
v_gene: TRBV14
j_gene: TRBJ2-2
len: 16
d_gene: TRBD2
CDR3aa: CASSQVGGGVAGELFF
CDR3nt: TGTGCCAGCAGCCAAGTCGGCGGGGGGGTTGCCGGGGAGCTGTTTTTT

abundance: once
v_gene: TRBV3-1/TRBV3-2
j_gene: TRBJ1-4
len: 12
d_gene: .
CDR3aa: CASSPRGEKLFF
CDR3nt: TGTGCCAGCAGCCCAAGGGGGGAAAAACTGTTTTTT

abundance: .
v_gene: TRBV4-1
j_gene: TRBJ1-1
len: 14
d_gene: .
CDR3aa: CASSQVGGNTEAFF
CDR3nt: TGCGCCAGCAGCCAGGTAGGGGGGAACACTGAAGCTTTCTTT

abundance: .
v_gene: TRBV24-1
j_gene: TRBJ2-7
len: 14
d_gene: .
CDR3aa: CATSIWDTYYEQYF
CDR3nt: TGTGCCACCAGTATTTGGGACACATACTACGAGCAGTACTTC

abundance: .
v_gene: TRBV10-3
j_gene: TRBJ1-2
len: 13
d_gene: .
CDR3aa: CAISPREDLGYTF
CDR3nt: TGTGCCATCAGCCCCAGGGAAGATTTGGGCTACACCTTC

abundance: .
v_gene: TRBV12-5
j_gene: TRBJ2-1
len: 16
d_gene: TRBD2
CDR3aa: CASGLVVGGAAYEQFF
CDR3nt: TGTGCTAGTGGTTTGGTAGTCGGGGGGGCCGCCTATGAGCAGTTCTTC

abundance: .
v_gene: TRBV6-5
j_gene: TRBJ2-7
len: 14
d_gene: TRBD1
CDR3aa: CASSHQGAGYEQYF
CDR3nt: TGTGCCAGCAGTCACCAGGGGGCTGGGTACGAGCAGTACTTC

abundance: .
v_gene: TRBV7-3
j_gene: TRBJ2-7
len: 16
d_gene: TRBD2
CDR3aa: CASSSRLTSYSYEQYF
CDR3nt: TGTGCCAGCAGCTCCCGACTGACTAGCTACTCCTACGAGCAGTACTTC

abundance: .
v_gene: TRBV11-3
j_gene: TRBJ2-1
len: 14
d_gene: TRBD1
CDR3aa: CASSLGDRDGEQFF
CDR3nt: TGTGCCAGCAGCTTAGGGGACAGGGACGGTGAGCAGTTCTTC

abundance: .
v_gene: TRBV5-1
j_gene: TRBJ1-1
len: 14
d_gene: TRBD1
CDR3aa: CASSLTAQGVEAFF
CDR3nt: TGCGCCAGCAGCTTAACGGCACAGGGGGTTGAAGCTTTCTTT

abundance: few
v_gene: TRBV7-9
j_gene: TRBJ2-1
len: 16
d_gene: .
CDR3aa: CASSLGTYSSYNEQFF
CDR3nt: TGTGCCAGCAGCTTAGGAACTTACAGCTCCTACAATGAGCAGTTCTTC

abundance: once
v_gene: TRBV7-2
j_gene: TRBJ1-2
len: 15
d_gene: .
CDR3aa: CASSLVHGANYGYTF
CDR3nt: TGTGCCAGCAGCTTAGTACACGGGGCTAACTATGGCTACACCTTC

abundance: once
v_gene: TRBV5-1
j_gene: TRBJ1-1
len: 13
d_gene: TRBD1
CDR3aa: CASSLGTGGEAFF
CDR3nt: TGCGCCAGCAGCTTGGGGACAGGGGGTGAAGCTTTCTTT

abundance: .
v_gene: TRBV29-1
j_gene: TRBJ2-3
len: 16
d_gene: TRBD1
CDR3aa: CSVEGVEGQGTDTQYF
CDR3nt: TGCAGCGTTGAGGGGGTAGAGGGACAGGGCACAGATACGCAGTATTTT